Below, 30 T cell receptor beta chains from the same sample are listed, as sequenced in a study of follicular helper T cells after annual influenza vaccination. Clones were read by immunoSEQ multiplex PCR, and TCRdb kept only the in-frame ones, dropping some. The sample has some 6,200 clones; around four fifths are singletons. Time point meaning: 2015-2016 season, 7 days after influenza vaccination. Sequencing used CXCR5- memory CD4+ T cells sorted from blood, obtained 7 days after influenza vaccination. Every receptor here comes from an adult who received the influenza vaccine.

V is TRBV25-1 and J is TRBJ1-1; the D gene is possibly TRBD1 (6 bases). From germline, CDR1 is MGHDK and CDR2 SYGVNS. The CDR3 covers 14 residues. V lost 2 bases, J lost 0 bases, and 7 bases lay in between. The CDR3 DNA follows: TGTGCCAGCAGTGAAGCAGGGGTGAACACTGAAGCTTTCTTT. The encoded protein is CASSEAGVNTEAFF.

The CDR3 DNA reads TGTGCCAGCAGCGTAGAATTAGCGGGGTTTGAGCAGTTCTTC. Residues: CASSVELAGFEQFF. The chain is built from TRBV9 and TRBJ2-1, with 8 bases identical to TRBD2. Germline V CDR1 and CDR2: SGDLS, YYNGEE. This CDR3 has 14 amino acids. The ends lost 0 bases at V and 9 bases at J; junction bases unmatched: 5. Full variable domain (remainder filled in from reference TRBV9 and TRBJ2-1): DSGVTQTPKHLITATGQRVTLRCSPRSGDLSVYWYQQSLDQGLQFLIQYYNGEERAKGNILERFSAQQFPDLHSELNLSSLELGDSALYFCASSVELAGFEQFFGPGTRLTVL.

The chain employs TRBV2 and TRBJ2-7; TRBD1 or TRBD2 may be the D gene (5 bases each). Germline CDR1 is SNHLY and CDR2 is FYNNEI. The CDR3 covers 13 residues. V gave up 8 bases and J gave up 2 bases, with 13 bases separating them. The CDR3 DNA sequence: TGTGCCAGCGGCCGGGACGGGGCCTACGAGCAGTACTTC. Translation: CASGRDGAYEQYF.

As to this clone: Within the sample, other DNA sequences also encode this same CDR3. The gene calls are TRBV5-1 and TRBJ2-7, with unresolved D. Germline CDR1 and CDR2: SGHRS and YFSETQ. The CDR3 runs 15 residues. V was clipped by 0 bases and J by 2 bases, with 12 bases between them. CDR3 sequence reads: CASSLAGTNAYEQYF. The CDR3 DNA follows: TGCGCCAGCAGCTTGGCCGGCACTAACGCCTACGAGCAGTACTTC.

The rearrangement links TRBV28 to TRBJ1-5, with D maybe TRBD1 (6 bases). Trimming pared 7 bases from V and 3 bases from J, leaving 19 bases between. Germline V gene data show CDR1 as MDHEN and CDR2 as SYDVKM. This CDR3 region has 16 residues. CDR3 residues: CASNRQGGGSNQPQHF. The CDR3 bases are TGTGCCAGCAATCGCCAAGGGGGGGGGTCCAATCAGCCCCAGCATTTT.

V is TRBV2 and J is TRBJ2-7; D remains unclear. The CDR3 spans 14 residues. Trimming removed 10 bases at V and 1 base at J, with 17 bases between. Germline lookup yields CDR1 SNHLY and CDR2 FYNNEI. In DNA, the CDR3 is TGTGCCACCTGCCCGGTTAAAGGGTCCTACGAGCAGTACTTC. It translates to CATCPVKGSYEQYF.

The count of this clone is one. CDR3 loop: CASSPTRGVQGISNQPQHF. The CDR3 coding sequence is TGTGCCAGCAGTCCGACAAGGGGTGTGCAGGGGATAAGCAATCAGCCCCAGCATTTT. The V call is TRBV27, the J call TRBJ1-5; TRBD1 might be the D (6 bases). Germline CDR1 and CDR2: MNHEY and SMNVEV (reference sequence). Trimming removed 5 bases at V and 1 base at J, with 24 bases between. This CDR3 is 19 amino acids long.

This sequence joins TRBV11-3 and TRBJ1-1; D not certain. The CDR3 contains 13 residues. The germline V gene encodes CDR1 SGHNT and CDR2 YENEEA. The ends were cut back, 0 bases at V and 1 base at J, with 3 bases in the middle. Here the CDR3 reads CASSLEQNTEAFF. The CDR3 DNA reads as TGTGCCAGCAGCTTAGAACAGAACACTGAAGCTTTCTTT.

The chain employs TRBV2 and TRBJ2-5, with 10 bases aligning to TRBD2. The CDR3 loop spans 13 amino acids. V shed 5 bases and J 4 bases; nucleotides not matched to a gene: 1. CDR1 is SNHLY, CDR2 FYNNEI, per germline. CDR3 coding DNA: TGTGCCAGCAGTCAGCGGGGGGGAGAGACCCAGTACTTC. Its translation is CASSQRGGETQYF.

This chain joins TRBV6-5 and TRBJ1-5; D not resolved. V was shortened by 5 bases and J by 4 bases, with 12 bases between the two germline ends. Looked up from germline, CDR1 is MNHEY and CDR2 is SVGAGI. CDR3 length: 14 amino acids. CDR3 in DNA: TGTGCCAGCAGTGAGGACGGAGTAAATCAGCCCCAGCATTTT. Translating gives CASSEDGVNQPQHF.

The chain joins TRBV30 to TRBJ2-1, with D tentatively TRBD1 (6 bases). Trimming took 5 bases from V and 8 from J, leaving 16 bases between them. CDR1 and CDR2 (germline): GTSNPN, SVGIG (reference sequence). CDR3 length: 13 residues. CDR3: CAWALDRNYEQFF. The CDR3 coding sequence is TGTGCCTGGGCCCTTGACAGGAACTATGAGCAGTTCTTC.

This clone was recorded a few times. The CDR3 loop is CASTGGSEQFF. DNA of the CDR3: TGTGCCAGCACTGGGGGCAGTGAGCAGTTCTTC. This chain links TRBV7-2 with TRBJ2-1, with TRBD1 as a possible D gene (6 bases). The CDR3 covers 11 residues. CDR1 and CDR2 from the germline V gene are SGHTA and FQGNSA. V lost 7 bases to trimming and J lost 9 bases, with 10 bases between them.

This chain uses TRBV18 with TRBJ1-4; D is unclear. Trimming shortened V by 6 bases and J by 0 bases, and 8 bases separated the two germline ends. The CDR3 runs to 14 residues. Germline CDR1 KGHSH, CDR2 LQKENI. The DNA for the CDR3 is TGTGCCAGCTCGCCTATTGCAACTAATGAAAAACTGTTTTTT. This codes for CASSPIATNEKLFF.

J is TRBJ1-4 and V is TRBV10-3, with a weak D call TRBD1 (5 bases). V lost 9 bases and J lost 5, with 13 bases in between. The CDR3 sequence is 13 residues long. Per germline, CDR1 ENHRY and CDR2 SYGVKD. The CDR3 nucleotides are TGTGCCATTCAGGGTGACCGGAATGAAAAACTGTTTTTT. Translated: CAIQGDRNEKLFF.

This clone showed up just a few times. The genes are TRBV19 and TRBJ1-5; the D gene is possibly TRBD1 (5 bases). Trimming took 5 bases from V and 3 from J, leaving 14 bases between them. The length of the CDR3 is 15 residues. CDR1 LNHDA and CDR2 SQIVND come from the germline V gene (reference sequence). CDR3 DNA sequence: TGTGCCAGTAGTGCTCGGGACGGCCTCAATCAGCCCCAGCATTTT. Its protein product is CASSARDGLNQPQHF.

This clone was counted only a few times. The chain couples TRBV30 to TRBJ1-6, with a possible D match to TRBD1 (6 bases). CDR1 is GTSNPN and CDR2 is SVGIG in the germline V gene (reference sequence). V was pared by 0 bases and J by 10 bases, with 16 bases between. This CDR3 is 15 amino acids long. CDR3 region: CAWSVPWGRVSPLHF. The CDR3 DNA reads TGTGCCTGGAGTGTACCCTGGGGGCGCGTATCACCCCTCCACTTT.

This clone was counted a single time. V and J are TRBV29-1 and TRBJ1-1; D gene unclear. The CDR3 runs 11 residues. Trimming removed 8 bases at V and 4 bases at J, with 11 bases between. Germline-derived CDR1 and CDR2 are SQVTM and ANQGSEA. CDR3 sequence: CSIGRPTEAFF. CDR3 sequence (DNA): TGCAGCATAGGGCGCCCCACTGAAGCTTTCTTT.

The CDR3 spells CASSQRLNLNEQYF. Written as DNA, the CDR3 is TGTGCCAGCAGCCAGAGACTGAACCTAAACGAGCAGTACTTC. The chain couples TRBV5-6 to TRBJ2-7; no reliable D call. Germline assignment: CDR1 SGHDT and CDR2 YYEEEE. The CDR3 runs 14 residues. V was trimmed by 4 bases and J by 5 bases, leaving 16 bases between them.

This rearrangement joins TRBV2 to TRBJ1-2, with 9 bases matching TRBD1. CDR3 length: 13 amino acids. The germline gives CDR1 SNHLY, CDR2 FYNNEI. V was clipped by 9 bases and J by 5 bases; unmatched bases: 7. CDR3 amino acids: CASRSGQGYGYTF. The CDR3, as DNA: TGTGCCAGTAGGTCGGGACAGGGATATGGCTACACCTTC.

The chain is built from TRBV27 and TRBJ2-7; no firm D call. This CDR3 has 13 residues. Trimming took off 3 bases at V and 2 bases at J, with 8 bases between the two ends. From germline, CDR1 is MNHEY and CDR2 SMNVEV (reference sequence). The CDR3 bases are TGTGCCAGCAGTTTTGACCGAACCTACGAGCAGTACTTC. Translation gives CASSFDRTYEQYF.

This sequence joins TRBV19 and TRBJ2-7; 9 nucleotides match TRBD1. CDR1 LNHDA and CDR2 SQIVND come from the germline V gene (reference sequence). V shed 5 bases, J shed 9 bases, and the junction held 11 bases outside the gene matches. The CDR3 covers 14 residues. The CDR3 coding sequence is TGTGCCAGTAGTGCCGGGGACAGGGCCTGGGGGCAGTACTTC. Translation: CASSAGDRAWGQYF. The variable domain in full, completed from reference TRBV19 and TRBJ2-7, reads DGGITQSPKYLFRKEGQNVTLSCEQNLNHDAMYWYRQDPGQGLRLIYYSQIVNDFQKGDIAEGYSVSREKKESFPLTVTSAQKNPTAFYLCASSAGDRAWGQYFGPGTRLTVT.

V and J are TRBV29-1 and TRBJ1-1; the D is unclear. The V gene's germline CDR1 is SQVTM and CDR2 ANQGSEA. The CDR3 runs 13 residues. V lost 6 bases to trimming and J lost 3 bases, with 14 bases between them. This CDR3 is CSVGVDRDTEAFF. DNA for the CDR3: TGCAGCGTGGGCGTGGATAGGGACACTGAAGCTTTCTTT.

The rearrangement joins TRBV21-1 to TRBJ1-5; the D call in the table, TRBD1, was not verified against the DNA. TRBV21-1 is marked as a pseudogene. The CDR3 extends over 18 amino acids. In nucleotides, the CDR3 is TGTGCCAGCAGCAAAGTTTCGATGGGCAGGGGGCGCAGTCAGCCCCAGCATTTT. It specifies CASSKVSMGRGRSQPQHF.

This rearrangement joins TRBV11-1 to TRBJ2-6; D not certain. V was trimmed by 5 bases and J by 0 bases, leaving 8 bases between them. The CDR3 consists of 15 residues. The V gene's germline CDR1 is SGHAT and CDR2 FQDESV (reference sequence). The DNA for the CDR3 is TGTGCCAGCAGCACCTCCAGCTCTGGGGCCAACGTCCTGACTTTC. It yields the protein CASSTSSSGANVLTF.

The genes are TRBV29-1 and TRBJ2-7, with D hard to call. CDR1 is SQVTM and CDR2 is ANQGSEA in the germline V gene. Trimming left V 7 bases short and J 6 bases short, with 13 bases between. The CDR3 totals 11 residues. The CDR3 protein is CSGKGAGEQYF. The CDR3 bases are TGCAGCGGGAAAGGAGCAGGCGAGCAGTACTTC.

CDR3 sequence (DNA): TGTGCCAGCAGTAGGGGGACAGCAAACACTGAAGCTTTCTTT. Residues: CASSRGTANTEAFF. This rearrangement joins TRBV6-6 to TRBJ1-1, with TRBD1 matching 7 bases. Germline loops: CDR1 MNHNY, CDR2 SVGAGI (reference sequence). V lost 5 bases to trimming and J lost 2 bases; unmatched junction nucleotides: 5. This CDR3 contains 14 residues.

This clone was found a few times. V is TRBV2 and J is TRBJ2-7; D tentatively fits TRBD1 or TRBD2 (5 bases each). Germline V gene data show CDR1 as SNHLY and CDR2 as FYNNEI. The CDR3 consists of 13 residues. Trimming left V 4 bases short and J 6 bases short, with 13 bases between. This CDR3 reads CASSAGDGTEQYF. The CDR3 DNA reads TGTGCCAGCAGTGCCGGGGACGGGACCGAGCAGTACTTC.

This clone was detected only once. V and J are TRBV2 and TRBJ2-3; 15 nucleotides line up with TRBD2. The CDR3 sequence is 21 residues long. The V gene end was trimmed by 5 bases and the J gene end by 1 base; junction bases not matched to a gene: 16. Germline V lookup: CDR1 SNHLY, CDR2 FYNNEI. DNA for the CDR3: TGTGCCAGCAGTCGTGGACTAGCGGGGGGGCGCGGGGAGCCGGGCACAGATACGCAGTATTTT. Encoded protein: CASSRGLAGGRGEPGTDTQYF.

The chain links TRBV5-1 to TRBJ2-5; D unresolved. CDR1 is SGHRS, CDR2 YFSETQ, per germline. The CDR3 sequence is 14 residues long. The germline V and J ends were trimmed by 0 bases and 4 bases, with 10 bases remaining between them. CDR3 nucleotides: TGCGCCAGCAGCTTGGTTGGGAAGGGAGAGACCCAGTACTTC. Its protein is CASSLVGKGETQYF.

The chain has TRBV30 and TRBJ1-5; the D is unclear. There are 14 residues in the CDR3. CDR1 and CDR2 from the germline V gene are GTSNPN and SVGIG (reference sequence). V lost 1 base, J lost 4 bases, and 11 bases lay in between. The CDR3 coding sequence is TGTGCCTGGAGTGAATTTGCGGGAAATCAGCCCCAGCATTTT. Residues: CAWSEFAGNQPQHF.